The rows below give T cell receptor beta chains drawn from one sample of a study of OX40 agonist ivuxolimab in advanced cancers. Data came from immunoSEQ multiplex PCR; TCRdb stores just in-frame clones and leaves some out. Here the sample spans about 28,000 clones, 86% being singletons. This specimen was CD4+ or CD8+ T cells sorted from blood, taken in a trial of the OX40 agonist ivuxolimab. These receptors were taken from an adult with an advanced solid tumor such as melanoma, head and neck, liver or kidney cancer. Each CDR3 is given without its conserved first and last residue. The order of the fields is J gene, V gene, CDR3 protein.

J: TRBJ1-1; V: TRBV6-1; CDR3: ASSVWPNTEAF
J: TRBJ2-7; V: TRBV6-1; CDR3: ASSGSPDRVWGYEQY
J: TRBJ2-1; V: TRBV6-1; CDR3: ASSELAGGYNEQF
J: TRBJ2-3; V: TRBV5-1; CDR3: ASSLEGLAGGVTDTQY
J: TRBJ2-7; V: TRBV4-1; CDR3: ASSVAASSYEQY
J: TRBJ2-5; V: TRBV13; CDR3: ASSLGGLAGVVKTQY
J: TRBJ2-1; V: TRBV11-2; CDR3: ASSLDPGRAINEQF
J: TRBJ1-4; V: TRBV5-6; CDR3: ASSPRTMPDGKLF
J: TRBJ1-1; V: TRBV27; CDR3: ASRWTGENTEAF
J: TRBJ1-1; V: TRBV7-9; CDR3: ASSLEGGLFMNTEAF